The sequence of this T cell receptor beta chain was determined in a study of blood T cells in healthy people across ages. A sample-barcoded 5' primer and a J-beta primer mix were used in a second PCR of about 7 to 12 cycles. The template-switch adaptor was a 5' adaptor with 12 random nucleotides. It tagged each cDNA molecule. TCRdb re-analysed the 5' RACE reads in MiXCR, keeping a single row per CDR3 protein. The repertoire holds about 1.4 million distinct CDR3 sequences, with around 55% as singletons. The V and J ends lost 6 bases and 0 bases respectively, with 19 bases between them. Germline V lookup: CDR1 KGHDR, CDR2 SFDVKD. The CDR3 is 17 residues long.

This clonotype was sampled from a man aged 18 to 29 in good health. This rearrangement joins TRBV24-1 to TRBJ1-2; possibly TRBD1 for D (6 bases). The source material was blood. The CDR3 DNA sequence: TGTGCCACCAGTCCTCCGCCCGGGACACTCGCTAACTATGGCTACACCTTC. Translating gives CATSPPPGTLANYGYTF.